The 10 T cell receptor beta chains in this list originate from one sample, sequenced in a study of blood T cell repertoires in COVID-19. Profiling relied on immunoSEQ multiplex PCR, and the TCRdb table lists in-frame clones only, not all of them. The table records about 440,000 clones, 87% of them present only once. Input material: PBMCs or T cells enriched from blood (not recorded which). Receptors originate from a woman aged 18 to 35 with acute COVID-19.

The rearrangement uses TRBV7-9 and TRBJ2-2; 8 bases align to TRBD2. The germline gives CDR1 SEHNR, CDR2 FQNEAQ (reference sequence). This CDR3 is 18 amino acids long. V lost 5 bases, J lost 3 bases, and 14 bases stayed unmatched. Written as DNA, the CDR3 is TGTGCCAGCAGCGGCGGGGGACTAGATTTTTTTGACACCGGGGAGCTGTTTTTT. Protein sequence: CASSGGGLDFFDTGELFF.

The chain recombines TRBV5-4 with TRBJ1-2; TRBD1 agrees at 9 bases. The CDR3 is 14 amino acids. V shed 2 bases, J shed 4 bases, and the junction held 3 bases outside the gene matches. CDR1 is SGHNT, CDR2 YYREEE, per germline (reference sequence). This CDR3 reads CASSLKGQGYGYTF. The CDR3 nucleotides are TGTGCCAGCAGCTTAAAGGGACAGGGCTATGGCTACACCTTC.

This chain connects TRBV13 to TRBJ1-5; D uncertain. The CDR3 is 13 amino acids. V was cut by 9 bases and J by 5 bases, with 14 bases left in between. Germline-derived CDR1 and CDR2 are PRHDT and FYEKMQ (reference sequence). The CDR3 loop reads CASATGKYQPQHF. In DNA, the CDR3 is TGTGCCAGTGCCACGGGTAAATATCAGCCCCAGCATTTT.

The chain couples TRBV12-3 or TRBV12-4 to TRBJ1-1; possible D gene TRBD1, 6 bases. Trimming took 7 bases from V and 4 from J, leaving 13 bases between them. The CDR3 has 13 amino acids. The CDR3 spells CASNTGLFTEAFF. The CDR3 region has the DNA TGTGCCAGCAACACAGGGTTGTTCACTGAAGCTTTCTTT.

This chain links TRBV27 with TRBJ2-3; the match to TRBD2 covers 7 bases. V dropped 6 bases and J dropped 1; count of bases not matched to a gene: 4. Per germline, CDR1 MNHEY and CDR2 SMNVEV (reference sequence). The CDR3 totals 14 residues. DNA for the CDR3: TGTGCCAGCAGCGGGGCGGGAGGCACAGATACGCAGTATTTT. Encoded protein: CASSGAGGTDTQYF.

The J gene is TRBJ2-3, the V gene TRBV28, with 7 bases aligning to TRBD1. The CDR3 contains 14 residues. V lost 5 bases to trimming and J lost 7 bases; unmatched junction nucleotides: 9. The germline CDR1 and CDR2 sequences are MDHEN and SYDVKM. The CDR3 region has the DNA TGTGCCAGCAGTACACCACAGGACAGGTATACGCAGTATTTT. Protein product: CASSTPQDRYTQYF.

The rearrangement links TRBV30 to TRBJ2-3, with TRBD1 matching over 7 bases. Germline V CDR1 and CDR2: GTSNPN, SVGIG (reference sequence). With V trimmed by 4 bases and J by 4 bases, 5 bases remained unmatched. CDR3 length: 13 residues. The CDR3 spells CAWNPDRADTQYF. CDR3 sequence (DNA): TGTGCCTGGAATCCTGACAGGGCAGATACGCAGTATTTT.

The chain has TRBV5-6 and TRBJ2-2; D is possibly TRBD2 (7 bases). V was clipped by 1 base and J by 5 bases, with 15 bases between them. This CDR3 region has 16 residues. Germline CDR1 is SGHDT and CDR2 is YYEEEE. The CDR3 DNA is TGTGCCAGCAGCTTGTTCGGGGGGCGCGGAACCGGGGAGCTGTTTTTT. This encodes CASSLFGGRGTGELFF.

The V call is TRBV25-1, the J call TRBJ1-1, with D hard to call. This CDR3 spans 11 amino acids. Germline V lookup: CDR1 MGHDK, CDR2 SYGVNS. The CDR3, as DNA: TGTGCTTCCGGTTTGAACACTGAAGCTTTCTTT. This codes for CASGLNTEAFF.

This sequence joins TRBV2 and TRBJ2-7, with TRBD1 matching 7 bases. The length of the CDR3 is 13 residues. V lost 9 bases and J lost 6; bases outside the gene matches: 11. Germline lookup yields CDR1 SNHLY and CDR2 FYNNEI. As DNA, the CDR3 is TGTGCCAGTACCACAGGGGTCGAAGGCGAGCAGTACTTC. It codes for CASTTGVEGEQYF. The whole variable domain, remainder taken from reference TRBV2 and TRBJ2-7, is EPEVTQTPSHQVTQMGQEVILRCVPISNHLYFYWYRQILGQKVEFLVSFYNNEISEKSEIFDDQFSVERPDGSNFTLKIRSTKLEDSAMYFCASTTGVEGEQYFGPGTRLTVT.